Presented here are 11 T cell receptor beta chains from one specimen sequenced in a study of vaccination effects on CD4 cells after COVID-19. No antigen has been identified for these receptors. Clones were sequenced by immunoSEQ multiplex PCR, and TCRdb holds only the in-frame ones, with some missing. The sample lists fewer than 35,000 clones, over 70% seen once, with around 13% in the top ten. After expansion with viral peptide pools in the ViraFEST assay, antigen-specific CD4+ T cells were sequenced. Once cultured for 9 to 11 days, the cells underwent separation to obtain CD4+ T cells. Of the BNT162b2 and mRNA-1273 vaccines, participants received two doses of one or the other. The sequencing here drew on CD4+ T cells from PBMCs cultured with HCoV-229E spike peptides, taken after COVID-19 vaccination. The receptors were gathered from a human donor who received a COVID-19 vaccine.

CDR3 nucleotides: TGTGCCAGCAACCAGGACGGGACGACTGAAGCTTTCTTT. It specifies CASNQDGTTEAFF. V is TRBV2 and J is TRBJ1-1; maybe TRBD1 (5 bases). The CDR3 sequence is 13 residues long. V was shortened by 7 bases and J by 5 bases, with 14 bases between the two germline ends. CDR1 SNHLY and CDR2 FYNNEI come from the germline V gene.

The V call is TRBV19, the J call TRBJ2-6; D is possibly TRBD2 (5 bases). The CDR3 runs to 17 residues. Between the trimmed V and J ends, which lost 1 base and 4 bases, there was a span of 14 bases. Looked up from germline, CDR1 is LNHDA and CDR2 is SQIVND (reference sequence). The CDR3 DNA follows: TGTGCCAGTAGTATAGGGCCAGGACTTCGGGGGGCCAACGTCCTGACTTTC. Translation gives CASSIGPGLRGANVLTF.

The J gene is TRBJ2-7, the V gene TRBV10-3, with 12 bases fitting TRBD2. The CDR3 length is 16 residues. CDR1 and CDR2 (germline): ENHRY, SYGVKD. V was pared by 4 bases and J by 0 bases, with 4 bases of the junction left unmatched. The CDR3 protein is CAISGTSGKPSYEQYF. The CDR3 DNA reads TGTGCCATCAGTGGGACTAGCGGGAAACCCTCCTACGAGCAGTACTTC.

This clone occurred a few times. The chain recombines TRBV4-2 with TRBJ2-1, with TRBD2 identical over 10 bases. V trimming: 0 bases; J trimming: 11 bases; junction bases outside the gene matches: 13. Germline V CDR1 and CDR2: LGHNA, YNFKEQ. The CDR3 covers 17 residues. The CDR3 DNA is TGTGCCAGCAGCCAAGAATCAGCGGGGGGGCCATTGACTAAGCAGTTCTTC. Amino acids: CASSQESAGGPLTKQFF.

The chain is built from TRBV5-4 and TRBJ1-6; D possibly corresponds to TRBD1 (6 bases). V lost 0 bases, J lost 16 bases, and 14 bases lay in between. Germline CDR1 reads SGHNT; CDR2 reads YYREEE (reference sequence). The CDR3 covers 13 residues. CDR3 sequence (DNA): TGTGCCAGCAGCTTGGACAGGGTCCGATCACTCCACTTT. This sequence encodes CASSLDRVRSLHF.

This chain connects TRBV19 to TRBJ1-6; D is uncertain. The CDR3 length is 16 residues. Trimming removed 7 bases at V and 0 bases at J, with 13 bases between. The germline gives CDR1 LNHDA, CDR2 SQIVND (reference sequence). The CDR3 protein is CASISSRSSYNSPLHF. CDR3 sequence (DNA): TGTGCCAGTATTAGTAGTCGAAGCTCCTATAATTCACCCCTCCACTTT.

The gene calls are TRBV19 and TRBJ2-1, with D possibly matching TRBD1 (6 bases). CDR3 length: 17 residues. The germline V gene encodes CDR1 LNHDA and CDR2 SQIVND (reference sequence). Trimming shortened V by 4 bases and J by 7 bases, and 23 bases separated the two germline ends. The CDR3 bases are TGTGCCAGTAGTACCCTTTCAATCGTCAGGGGCCGGAATGAGCAGTTCTTC. This codes for CASSTLSIVRGRNEQFF.

V and J are TRBV2 and TRBJ1-1; D is perhaps TRBD1 (6 bases). In germline, CDR1 is SNHLY, CDR2 FYNNEI. This CDR3 spans 13 amino acids. V was clipped by 4 bases and J by 9 bases, with 15 bases between them. CDR3 sequence reads: CASSAQGPGKAFF. CDR3 in DNA: TGTGCCAGCAGTGCCCAGGGGCCCGGGAAAGCTTTCTTT.

The V and J genes are TRBV6-1 and TRBJ1-6; possible D gene TRBD1, 6 bases. The V end was cut by 4 bases, the J end by 0 bases, with 13 bases between. Germline-derived CDR1 and CDR2 are MNHNS and SASEGT. The CDR3 length is 17 residues. This chain's CDR3 is CASSATLQGSYNSPLHF. CDR3 DNA: TGTGCCAGCAGTGCCACCTTACAGGGCTCCTATAATTCACCCCTCCACTTT.

The V gene is TRBV5-6, the J gene TRBJ2-3, with no clear D. The V and J ends lost 0 bases and 2 bases respectively, with 10 bases between them. Germline lookup yields CDR1 SGHDT and CDR2 YYEEEE. This CDR3 spans 15 amino acids. CDR3: CASSLDGLHTDTQYF. The CDR3 nucleotides are TGTGCCAGCAGCTTGGACGGGCTTCACACAGATACGCAGTATTTT.

The chain links TRBV7-7 to TRBJ2-1, with D possibly being TRBD1 (6 bases). Germline V lookup: CDR1 SSHAT, CDR2 FNYEAQ (reference sequence). The V end was cut by 5 bases, the J end by 4 bases, with 15 bases between. This CDR3 is built from 15 residues. CDR3 residues: CASSPDRGNYNEQFF. The CDR3 DNA reads as TGTGCCAGCAGCCCGGACAGAGGAAATTACAATGAGCAGTTCTTC.